These 7 T cell receptor beta chains originate from one sample sequenced in a study of T cell responses to AZD1222 COVID-19 vaccine. Assay used: immunoSEQ multiplex PCR; TCRdb lists only in-frame clones, some missing. This table holds approximately 150,000 clones, 90% found once. Sequences were derived from peripheral blood, sampled 28 days after the second AZD1222 dose. Receptors were obtained from an adult who received the AZD1222 COVID-19 vaccine.

This rearrangement joins TRBV30 to TRBJ2-2; D may be TRBD1 or TRBD2 (6 bases each). The V and J ends lost 6 bases and 3 bases respectively, with 20 bases between them. Germline-derived CDR1 and CDR2 are GTSNPN and SVGIG (reference sequence). This CDR3 has 16 amino acids. The CDR3 here is CACRRKNREDTGELFF. DNA of the CDR3: TGTGCCTGCCGAAGAAAAAACAGGGAGGACACCGGGGAGCTGTTTTTT.

The J gene is TRBJ1-2, the V gene TRBV5-1; no clear D gene. The CDR3 totals 15 residues. From germline, CDR1 is SGHRS and CDR2 YFSETQ. V lost 0 bases and J 0 bases, leaving 9 bases between the germline ends. The CDR3 loop is CASSLEFPANYGYTF. The CDR3 nucleotides read TGCGCCAGCAGCTTGGAATTTCCAGCTAACTATGGCTACACCTTC.

The chain links TRBV5-1 to TRBJ2-3; D ambiguous. This CDR3 contains 14 residues. Germline CDR1 is SGHRS and CDR2 is YFSETQ. Trimming stripped 4 bases from V and 2 bases from J, with 11 bases between. The CDR3 nucleotides are TGCGCCAGCAGCCTATCCACGCACACAGATACGCAGTATTTT. This encodes CASSLSTHTDTQYF.

The V gene is TRBV3-1 (or the pseudogene TRBV3-2), the J gene TRBJ1-2; D gene uncertain. CDR1 is LGHDT, CDR2 YNNKEL, per germline (reference sequence). The V end was cut by 0 bases, the J end by 4 bases, with 3 bases between. The CDR3 is 12 amino acids. In DNA, the CDR3 is TGTGCCAGCAGCCAAGAGGGCTATGGCTACACCTTC. Its protein product is CASSQEGYGYTF.

The gene calls are TRBV5-8 and TRBJ1-2, with TRBD1 identical over 9 bases. Germline CDR1 and CDR2: SGHTS and YDEGEE. The CDR3 has 18 amino acids. The trim removed 4 bases at V and 8 bases at J, leaving 21 bases unmatched. CDR3 nucleotides: TGTGCCAGCAGCCGTGGGACAGGGCAACCCTCGAACCAAGAGGGCTACACCTTC. Translated: CASSRGTGQPSNQEGYTF.

V is TRBV6-1 and J is TRBJ1-5; D not certain. Germline values: CDR1 MNHNS, CDR2 SASEGT. The V end lost 0 bases, the J end lost 6 bases, and 15 bases lay between the germline ends. This CDR3 region has 16 residues. CDR3 nucleotide sequence: TGTGCCAGCAGTGAAGCTCCCGGGATTAGAGGTCAGCCCCAGCATTTT. This gives the protein CASSEAPGIRGQPQHF.

V gene TRBV4-1 combines with J gene TRBJ1-4; D remains ambiguous. Trimming took off 0 bases at V and 6 bases at J, with 11 bases between the two ends. Per the germline V gene, CDR1 is MGHRA and CDR2 is YSYEKL. The length of the CDR3 is 15 residues. The chain's CDR3 is CASSQDGNADEKLFF. The CDR3 region has the DNA TGCGCCAGCAGCCAAGACGGCAACGCCGATGAAAAACTGTTTTTT.